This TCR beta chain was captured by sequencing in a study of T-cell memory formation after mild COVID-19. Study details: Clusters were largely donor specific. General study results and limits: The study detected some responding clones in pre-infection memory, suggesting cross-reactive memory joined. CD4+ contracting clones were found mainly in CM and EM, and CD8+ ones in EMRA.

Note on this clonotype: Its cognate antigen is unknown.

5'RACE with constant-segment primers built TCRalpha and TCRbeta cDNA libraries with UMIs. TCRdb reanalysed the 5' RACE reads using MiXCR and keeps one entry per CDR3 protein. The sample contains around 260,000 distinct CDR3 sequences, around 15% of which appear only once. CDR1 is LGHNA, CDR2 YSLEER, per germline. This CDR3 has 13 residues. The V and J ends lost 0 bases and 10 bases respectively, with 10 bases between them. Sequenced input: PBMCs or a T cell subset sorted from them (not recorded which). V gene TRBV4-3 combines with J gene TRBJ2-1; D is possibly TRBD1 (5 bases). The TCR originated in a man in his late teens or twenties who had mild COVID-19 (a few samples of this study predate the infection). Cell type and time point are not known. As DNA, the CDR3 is TGCGCCAGCAGCCAAGACTGGACACCCGAGCAGTTCTTC. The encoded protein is CASSQDWTPEQFF.